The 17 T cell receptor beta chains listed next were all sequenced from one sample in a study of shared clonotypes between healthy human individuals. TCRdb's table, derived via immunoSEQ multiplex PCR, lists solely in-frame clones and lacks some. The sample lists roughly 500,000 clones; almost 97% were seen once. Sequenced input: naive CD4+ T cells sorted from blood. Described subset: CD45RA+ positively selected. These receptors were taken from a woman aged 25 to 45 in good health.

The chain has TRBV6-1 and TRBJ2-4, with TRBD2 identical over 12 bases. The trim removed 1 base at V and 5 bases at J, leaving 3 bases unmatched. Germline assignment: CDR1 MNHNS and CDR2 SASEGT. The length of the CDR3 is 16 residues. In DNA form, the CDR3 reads TGTGCCAGCAGTGAAGGGGCTAGCGGGAGGGAAAACATTCAGTACTTC. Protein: CASSEGASGRENIQYF.

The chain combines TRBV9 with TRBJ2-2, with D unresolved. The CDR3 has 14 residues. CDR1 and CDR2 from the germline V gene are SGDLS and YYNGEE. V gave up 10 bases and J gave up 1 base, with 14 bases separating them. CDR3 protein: CACRKGGNTGELFF. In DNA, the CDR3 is TGTGCCTGTCGAAAGGGCGGGAACACCGGGGAGCTGTTTTTT. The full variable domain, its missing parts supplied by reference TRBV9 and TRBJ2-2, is DSGVTQTPKHLITATGQRVTLRCSPRSGDLSVYWYQQSLDQGLQFLIQYYNGEERAKGNILERFSAQQFPDLHSELNLSSLELGDSALYFCACRKGGNTGELFFGEGSRLTVL.

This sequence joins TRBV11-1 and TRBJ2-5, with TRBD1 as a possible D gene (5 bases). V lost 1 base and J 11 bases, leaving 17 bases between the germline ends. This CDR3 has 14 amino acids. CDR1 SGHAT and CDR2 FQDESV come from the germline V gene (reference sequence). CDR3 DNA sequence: TGTGCCAGCAGCTTAGGGGGCCCCAGTTTGGAGCAGTACTTC. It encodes CASSLGGPSLEQYF.

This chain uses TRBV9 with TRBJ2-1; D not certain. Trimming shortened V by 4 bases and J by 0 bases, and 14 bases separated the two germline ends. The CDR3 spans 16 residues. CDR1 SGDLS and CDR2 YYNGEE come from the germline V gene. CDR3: CASSPSAAPSYNEQFF. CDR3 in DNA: TGTGCCAGCAGCCCTTCGGCAGCCCCCTCCTACAATGAGCAGTTCTTC.

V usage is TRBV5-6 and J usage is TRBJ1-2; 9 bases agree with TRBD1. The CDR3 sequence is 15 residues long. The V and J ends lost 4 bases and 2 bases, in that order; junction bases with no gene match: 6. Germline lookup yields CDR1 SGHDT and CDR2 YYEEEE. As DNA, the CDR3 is TGTGCCAGCAGCGGGACAGGGCGGAGCAACTATGGCTACACCTTC. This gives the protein CASSGTGRSNYGYTF.

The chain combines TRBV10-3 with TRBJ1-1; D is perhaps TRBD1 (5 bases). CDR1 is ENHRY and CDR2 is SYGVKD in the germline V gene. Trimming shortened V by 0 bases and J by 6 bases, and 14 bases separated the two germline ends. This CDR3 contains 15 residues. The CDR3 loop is CAISESTQGSAEAFF. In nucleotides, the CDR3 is TGTGCCATCAGTGAGTCGACGCAGGGATCGGCTGAAGCTTTCTTT.

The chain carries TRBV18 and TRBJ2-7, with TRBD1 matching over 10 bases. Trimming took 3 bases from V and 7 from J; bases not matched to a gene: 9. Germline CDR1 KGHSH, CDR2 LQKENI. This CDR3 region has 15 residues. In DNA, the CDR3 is TGTGCCAGCTCACCTTGGACAGGGGGTATGTGGGAGCAGTACTTC. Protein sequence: CASSPWTGGMWEQYF.

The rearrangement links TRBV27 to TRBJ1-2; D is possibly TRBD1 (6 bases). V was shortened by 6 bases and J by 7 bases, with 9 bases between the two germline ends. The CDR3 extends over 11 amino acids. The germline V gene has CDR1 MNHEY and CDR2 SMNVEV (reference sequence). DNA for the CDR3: TGTGCCAGCAGACAGGGACGTGGCTACACCTTC. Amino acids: CASRQGRGYTF.

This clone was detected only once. CDR3 in DNA: TGTGCCAGCAGGCGACAGGGGGGGACTGGGGCCAACGTCCTGACTTTC. Its translation: CASRRQGGTGANVLTF. The V call is TRBV2, the J call TRBJ2-6; TRBD1 matches at 9 bases. J gave up 2 bases and V 6 bases, and 5 bases lay outside the gene matches. Looked up from germline, CDR1 is SNHLY and CDR2 is FYNNEI. The CDR3 runs to 16 residues.

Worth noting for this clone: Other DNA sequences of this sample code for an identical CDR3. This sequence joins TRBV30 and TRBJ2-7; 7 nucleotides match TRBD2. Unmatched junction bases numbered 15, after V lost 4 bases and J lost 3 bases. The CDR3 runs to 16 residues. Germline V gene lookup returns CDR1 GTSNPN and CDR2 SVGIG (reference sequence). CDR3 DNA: TGTGCCTGGACTGCCCAGCGAGAGCGGGGAGACTACGAGCAGTACTTC. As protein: CAWTAQRERGDYEQYF.

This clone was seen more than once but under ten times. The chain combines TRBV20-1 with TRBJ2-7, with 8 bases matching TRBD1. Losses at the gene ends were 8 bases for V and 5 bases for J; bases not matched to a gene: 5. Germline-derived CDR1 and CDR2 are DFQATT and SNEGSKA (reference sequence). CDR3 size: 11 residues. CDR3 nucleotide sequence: TGCAGTCCCCAGGGGGCCCACGAGCAGTACTTC. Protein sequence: CSPQGAHEQYF.

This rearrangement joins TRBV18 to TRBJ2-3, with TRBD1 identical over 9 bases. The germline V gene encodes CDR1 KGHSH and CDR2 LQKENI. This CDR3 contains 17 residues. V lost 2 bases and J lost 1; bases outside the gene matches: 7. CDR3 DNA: TGTGCCAGCTCACCATGGGACAGGGTCTTGGGCACAGATACGCAGTATTTT. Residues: CASSPWDRVLGTDTQYF.

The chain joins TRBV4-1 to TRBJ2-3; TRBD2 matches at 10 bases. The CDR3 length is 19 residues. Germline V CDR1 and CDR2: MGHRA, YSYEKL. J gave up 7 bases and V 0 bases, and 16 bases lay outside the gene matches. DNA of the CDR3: TGCGCCAGCAGCCAAGAAAGGGAGTTTGGGGCTAGCGGGAGCTATACGCAGTATTTT. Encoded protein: CASSQEREFGASGSYTQYF.

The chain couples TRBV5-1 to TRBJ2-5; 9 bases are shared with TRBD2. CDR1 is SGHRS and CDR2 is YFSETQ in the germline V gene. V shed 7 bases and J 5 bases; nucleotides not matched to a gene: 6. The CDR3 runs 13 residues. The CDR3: CASVAGGQETQYF. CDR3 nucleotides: TGCGCCAGCGTGGCGGGAGGGCAGGAGACCCAGTACTTC. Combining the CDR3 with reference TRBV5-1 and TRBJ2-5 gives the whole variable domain KAGVTQTPRYLIKTRGQQVTLSCSPISGHRSVSWYQQTPGQGLQFLFEYFSETQRNKGNFPGRFSGRQFSNSRSEMNVSTLELGDSALYLCASVAGGQETQYFGPGTRLLVL.

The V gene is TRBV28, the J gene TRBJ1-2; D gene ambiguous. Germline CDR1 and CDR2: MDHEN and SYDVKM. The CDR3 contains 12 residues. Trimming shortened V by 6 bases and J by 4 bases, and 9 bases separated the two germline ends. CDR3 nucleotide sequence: TGTGCCAGCAGCCCCAAACCCTATGGCTACACCTTC. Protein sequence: CASSPKPYGYTF.

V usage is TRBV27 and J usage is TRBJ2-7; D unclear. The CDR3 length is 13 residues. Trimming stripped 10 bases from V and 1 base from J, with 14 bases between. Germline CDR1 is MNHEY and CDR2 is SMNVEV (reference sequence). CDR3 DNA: TGTGCCAATTGGCAGAGGCGATCCTACGAGCAGTACTTC. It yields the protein CANWQRRSYEQYF.

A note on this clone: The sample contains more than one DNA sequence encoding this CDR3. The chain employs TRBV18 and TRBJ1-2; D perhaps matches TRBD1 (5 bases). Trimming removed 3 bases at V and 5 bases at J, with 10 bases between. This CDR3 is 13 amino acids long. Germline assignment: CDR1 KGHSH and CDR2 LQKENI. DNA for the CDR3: TGTGCCAGCTCACCGTCAGGGCTTTATGGCTACACCTTC. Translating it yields CASSPSGLYGYTF.